These 15 T cell receptor beta chains were sequenced from one sample in a study of T cell responses to AZD1222 COVID-19 vaccine. Measured with immunoSEQ multiplex PCR; TCRdb has only the in-frame clones, and not every one. The sample lists more than 35,000 clones, about 83% seen once, with over 40% in the top ten. Sequencing was performed on peripheral blood, taken on day 0 of AZD1222 vaccination. Receptors were obtained from an adult in good health.

V and J are TRBV3-1 (or the pseudogene TRBV3-2) and TRBJ2-1; D tentatively reads TRBD1 or TRBD2 (6 bases each). V lost 8 bases and J lost 7, with 9 bases in between. The CDR3 totals 11 residues. Germline V gene data show CDR1 as LGHDT and CDR2 as YNNKEL (reference sequence). The CDR3 bases are TGTGCCAGCCGGGGGACAAATGAGCAGTTCTTC. Translation gives CASRGTNEQFF.

The chain combines TRBV7-2 with TRBJ1-1; D not certain. The germline gives CDR1 SGHTA, CDR2 FQGNSA. CDR3 length: 13 amino acids. V dropped 1 base and J dropped 5 bases, with 8 bases sitting between them. DNA for the CDR3: TGTGCCAGCAGCTTAGTCCCCGGGACTGAAGCTTTCTTT. This encodes CASSLVPGTEAFF. Full variable domain (rest looked up from reference TRBV7-2 and TRBJ1-1): GAGVSQSPSNKVTEKGKDVELRCDPISGHTALYWYRQSLGQGLEFLIYFQGNSAPDKSGLPSDRFSAERTGGSVSTLTIQRTQQEDSAVYLCASSLVPGTEAFFGQGTRLTVV.

V is TRBV29-1 and J is TRBJ2-5, with TRBD1 identical over 7 bases. The ends lost 8 bases at V and 5 bases at J; junction bases unmatched: 11. Per germline, CDR1 SQVTM and CDR2 ANQGSEA. This CDR3 spans 13 amino acids. CDR3 in amino acids: CSTSLGGQETQYF. The CDR3 DNA reads TGCAGCACGTCATTAGGGGGCCAGGAGACCCAGTACTTC.

V is TRBV6-5 and J is TRBJ2-7; unclear D gene. The CDR3 loop spans 10 amino acids. Trimming left V 8 bases short and J 3 bases short, with 5 bases between. In germline, CDR1 is MNHEY, CDR2 SVGAGI. In nucleotides, the CDR3 is TGTGCCAGCTGGCACTACGAGCAGTACTTC. It is translated as CASWHYEQYF.

The gene calls are TRBV11-2 and TRBJ2-1, with D possibly TRBD2 on 6 matching bases. Per the germline V gene, CDR1 is SGHAT and CDR2 is FQNNGV. The CDR3 has 16 amino acids. Trimming took off 5 bases at V and 5 bases at J, with 19 bases between the two ends. The chain's CDR3 is CASSPELARVDNEQFF. The CDR3, as DNA: TGTGCCAGCAGCCCCGAGCTAGCGAGGGTTGACAATGAGCAGTTCTTC.

The rearrangement joins TRBV5-1 to TRBJ2-7, with D maybe TRBD2 (6 bases). The CDR3 is made up of 14 amino acids. The germline V and J ends were trimmed by 5 bases and 2 bases, with 14 bases remaining between them. The germline V gene encodes CDR1 SGHRS and CDR2 YFSETQ. CDR3 coding DNA: TGCGCCAGCAGTTCGTCGGGACTTACCTACGAGCAGTACTTC. Translated: CASSSSGLTYEQYF.

The J gene is TRBJ2-1, the V gene TRBV28, with 8 bases fitting TRBD2. In germline, CDR1 is MDHEN, CDR2 SYDVKM. There are 17 residues in the CDR3. V was pared by 3 bases and J by 7 bases, with 14 bases of the junction left unmatched. The DNA for the CDR3 is TGTGCCAGCAGTTTGGGGCTTGCGGGAGGTCAGTCGAATGAGCAGTTCTTC. Amino acids: CASSLGLAGGQSNEQFF.

The chain links TRBV5-6 to TRBJ2-2; D is unclear. Germline CDR1 reads SGHDT; CDR2 reads YYEEEE. V lost 9 bases and J 4 bases, leaving 13 bases between the germline ends. This CDR3 has 13 amino acids. This CDR3 reads CATRWGFTGELFF. The CDR3 DNA sequence: TGTGCCACCCGGTGGGGTTTCACCGGGGAGCTGTTTTTT.

The rearrangement joins TRBV5-5 to TRBJ1-3; perhaps TRBD1 as D (5 bases). CDR3 length: 17 residues. Trimming shortened V by 0 bases and J by 3 bases, and 16 bases separated the two germline ends. Germline CDR1 SGHKS, CDR2 YYEKEE (reference sequence). The CDR3 reads CASSLVGFGGVGNTIYF. The CDR3 DNA is TGTGCCAGCAGCTTGGTGGGTTTCGGAGGGGTTGGAAACACCATATATTTT.

This clone was counted once. The J gene is TRBJ2-1, the V gene TRBV3-1 (or the pseudogene TRBV3-2); 7 positions agree with TRBD2. The trim removed 3 bases at V and 7 bases at J, leaving 6 bases unmatched. The germline V gene encodes CDR1 LGHDT and CDR2 YNNKEL (reference sequence). This CDR3 is built from 14 residues. The CDR3 region is CASSHGGMQNEQFF. Here the CDR3 DNA reads TGTGCCAGCAGCCACGGGGGGATGCAGAATGAGCAGTTCTTC.

This clone was recorded a few times. Here the CDR3 reads CASSSTGVSTEAFF. The CDR3 bases are TGTGCCAGTAGTTCCACAGGGGTGAGCACTGAAGCTTTCTTT. V and J are TRBV19 and TRBJ1-1; 7 bases are shared with TRBD1. The junction had 7 bases not matched to a gene; V was cut back by 5 bases and J by 4 bases. This CDR3 is 14 amino acids long. Germline-derived CDR1 and CDR2 are LNHDA and SQIVND (reference sequence).

This chain connects TRBV11-1 to TRBJ2-7, with unresolved D. This CDR3 is 13 amino acids long. V lost 7 bases and J 2 bases, leaving 12 bases between the germline ends. In germline, CDR1 is SGHAT, CDR2 FQDESV (reference sequence). CDR3 nucleotides: TGTGCCAGCACCCCCCTCTCGACCTACGAGCAGTACTTC. This translates into CASTPLSTYEQYF. Drawing the rest from reference TRBV11-1 and TRBJ2-7, the complete variable domain is EAEVAQSPRYKITEKSQAVAFWCDPISGHATLYWYRQILGQGPELLVQFQDESVVDDSQLPKDRFSAERLKGVDSTLKIQPAELGDSAMYLCASTPLSTYEQYFGPGTRLTVT.

This clone was seen many times. This chain uses TRBV5-1 with TRBJ2-2, with 7 bases fitting TRBD2. Trimming at V came to 3 bases and at J to 7 bases, leaving 3 bases not matched to a gene. Germline CDR1 SGHRS, CDR2 YFSETQ. The CDR3 covers 13 residues. CDR3 sequence reads: CASSSGTIGELFF. The CDR3 region has the DNA TGCGCCAGCAGCTCCGGGACTATCGGGGAGCTGTTTTTT.

The CDR3: CARSHLGGRPSYNEQFF. In DNA form, the CDR3 reads TGTGCCAGAAGCCACCTTGGGGGACGGCCCTCCTACAATGAGCAGTTCTTC. The V call is TRBV5-3, the J call TRBJ2-1; either TRBD1 or TRBD2 may fit D (5 bases each). TRBV5-3 is recorded as an ORF, its role being uncertain. The CDR3 runs to 17 residues. The V end lost 4 bases, the J end lost 0 bases, and 17 bases lay between the germline ends.

Comment on this clone: Germline and junction disagree at one end, which may indicate a read error. This chain connects TRBV7-7 to TRBJ2-1; D uncertain. The germline gives CDR1 SSHAT, CDR2 FNYEAQ (reference sequence). The CDR3 is 13 residues long. The CDR3, as DNA: TGTGCTAGCAGCTTAGACCACTACAATGAGCAGTTCTTC. Amino acid sequence: CASSLDHYNEQFF.